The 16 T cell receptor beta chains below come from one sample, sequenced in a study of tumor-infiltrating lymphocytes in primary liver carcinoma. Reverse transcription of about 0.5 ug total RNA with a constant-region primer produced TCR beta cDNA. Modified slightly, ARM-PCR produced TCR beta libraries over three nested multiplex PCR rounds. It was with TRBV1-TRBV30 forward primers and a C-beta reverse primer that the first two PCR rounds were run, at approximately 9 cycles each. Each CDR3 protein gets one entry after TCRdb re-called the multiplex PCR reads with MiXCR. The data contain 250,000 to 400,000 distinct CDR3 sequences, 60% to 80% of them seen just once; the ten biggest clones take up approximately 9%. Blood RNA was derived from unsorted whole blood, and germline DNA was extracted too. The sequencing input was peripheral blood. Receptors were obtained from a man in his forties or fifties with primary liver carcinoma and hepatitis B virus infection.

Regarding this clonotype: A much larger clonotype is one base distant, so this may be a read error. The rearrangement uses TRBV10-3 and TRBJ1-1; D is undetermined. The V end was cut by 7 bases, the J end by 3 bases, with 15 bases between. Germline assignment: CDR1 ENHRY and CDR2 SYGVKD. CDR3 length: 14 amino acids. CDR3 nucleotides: TGTGCCATCACTACCAGCGTCTTCGACACTGAAGCTTTCTTT. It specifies CAITTSVFDTEAFF.

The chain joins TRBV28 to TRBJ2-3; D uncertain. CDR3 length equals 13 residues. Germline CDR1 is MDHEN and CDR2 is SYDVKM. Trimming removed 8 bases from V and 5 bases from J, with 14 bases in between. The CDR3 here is CASYSRYRDTQYF. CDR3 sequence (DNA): TGTGCCAGCTACTCACGTTACCGAGATACGCAGTATTTT.

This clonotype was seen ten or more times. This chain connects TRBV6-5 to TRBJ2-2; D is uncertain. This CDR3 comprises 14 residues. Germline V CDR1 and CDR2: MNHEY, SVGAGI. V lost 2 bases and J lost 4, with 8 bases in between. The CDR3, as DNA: TGTGCCAGCAGTTACGGGCAGAGCACCGGGGAGCTGTTTTTT. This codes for CASSYGQSTGELFF.

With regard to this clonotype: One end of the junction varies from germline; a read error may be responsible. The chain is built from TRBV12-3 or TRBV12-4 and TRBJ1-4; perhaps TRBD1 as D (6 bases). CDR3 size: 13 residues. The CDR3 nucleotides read TGTGCCAGCTGTTTAACTGGGGGCGAAAAACTGTTTTTT. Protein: CASCLTGGEKLFF.

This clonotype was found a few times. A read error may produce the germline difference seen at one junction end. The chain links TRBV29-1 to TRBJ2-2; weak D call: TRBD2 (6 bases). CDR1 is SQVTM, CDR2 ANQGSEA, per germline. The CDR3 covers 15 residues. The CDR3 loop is CSVEAGLMNTGELSF. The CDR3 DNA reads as TGCAGCGTTGAGGCGGGACTGATGAACACCGGGGAGCTGTCTTTT.

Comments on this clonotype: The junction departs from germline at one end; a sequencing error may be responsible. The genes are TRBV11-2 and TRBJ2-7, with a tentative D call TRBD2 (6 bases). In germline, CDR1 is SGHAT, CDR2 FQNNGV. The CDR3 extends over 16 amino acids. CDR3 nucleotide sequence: TGTGTCAGCAGCTTAGGTTCCGGGACTCTCCCCTACGAGCAGTACTTC. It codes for CVSSLGSGTLPYEQYF.

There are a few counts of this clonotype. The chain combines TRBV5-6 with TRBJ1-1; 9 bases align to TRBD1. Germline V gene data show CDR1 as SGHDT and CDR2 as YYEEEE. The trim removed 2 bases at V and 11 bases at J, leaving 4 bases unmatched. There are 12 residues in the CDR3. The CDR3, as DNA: TGTGCCAGCAGCTTACAGGGGGCGCGTGCTTTCTTT. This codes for CASSLQGARAFF.

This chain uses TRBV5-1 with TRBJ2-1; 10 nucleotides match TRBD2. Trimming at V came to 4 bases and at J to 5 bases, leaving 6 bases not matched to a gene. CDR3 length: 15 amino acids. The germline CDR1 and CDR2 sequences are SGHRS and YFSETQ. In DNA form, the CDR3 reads TGCGCCAGCAGCCCTAGCGGGAGAGTAAACAATGAGCAGTTCTTC. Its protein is CASSPSGRVNNEQFF.

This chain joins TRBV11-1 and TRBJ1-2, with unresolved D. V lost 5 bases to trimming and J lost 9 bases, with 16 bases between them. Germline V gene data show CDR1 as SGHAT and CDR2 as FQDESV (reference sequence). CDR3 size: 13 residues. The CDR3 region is CASSQIGFDSYTF. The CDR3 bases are TGTGCCAGCAGCCAAATCGGGTTTGATAGCTACACCTTC.

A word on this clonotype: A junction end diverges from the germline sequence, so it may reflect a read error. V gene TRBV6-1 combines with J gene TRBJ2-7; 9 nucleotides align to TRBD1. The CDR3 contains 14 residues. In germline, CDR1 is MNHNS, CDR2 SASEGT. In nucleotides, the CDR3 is TGTGCCAGCAGGCCGGGACAGGGTCCCTACAAGCACTACTTC. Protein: CASRPGQGPYKHYF.

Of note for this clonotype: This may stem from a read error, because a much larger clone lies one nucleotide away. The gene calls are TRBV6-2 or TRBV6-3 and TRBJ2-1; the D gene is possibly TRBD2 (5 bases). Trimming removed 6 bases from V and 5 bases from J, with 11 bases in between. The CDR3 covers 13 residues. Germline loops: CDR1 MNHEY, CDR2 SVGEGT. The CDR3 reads CASRTSSHNEQFF. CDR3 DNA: TGTGCCAGCAGGACGTCTAGCCACAATGAGCAGTTCTTC.

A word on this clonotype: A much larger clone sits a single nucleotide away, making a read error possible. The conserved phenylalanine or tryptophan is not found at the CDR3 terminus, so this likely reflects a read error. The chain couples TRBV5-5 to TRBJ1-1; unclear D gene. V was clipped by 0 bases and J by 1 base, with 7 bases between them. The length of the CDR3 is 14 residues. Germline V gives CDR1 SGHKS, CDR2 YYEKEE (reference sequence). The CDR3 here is CASSLAGTNTEAFL. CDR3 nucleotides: TGTGCCAGCAGCTTGGCTGGCACGAACACTGAAGCTTTCCTT.

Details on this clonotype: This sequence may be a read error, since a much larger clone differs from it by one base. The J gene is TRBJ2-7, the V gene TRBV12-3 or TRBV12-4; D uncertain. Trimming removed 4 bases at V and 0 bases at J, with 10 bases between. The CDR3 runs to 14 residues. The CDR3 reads CASSSSGDSYEQYF. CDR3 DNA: TGTGCCAGCAGTTCCTCGGGCGACTCCTACGAGCAGTACTTC.

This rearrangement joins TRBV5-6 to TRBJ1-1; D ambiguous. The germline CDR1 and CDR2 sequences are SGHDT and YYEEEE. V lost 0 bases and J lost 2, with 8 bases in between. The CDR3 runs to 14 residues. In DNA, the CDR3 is TGTGCCAGCAGCTTGGAGATAGGTAACACTGAAGCTTTCTTT. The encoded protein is CASSLEIGNTEAFF.

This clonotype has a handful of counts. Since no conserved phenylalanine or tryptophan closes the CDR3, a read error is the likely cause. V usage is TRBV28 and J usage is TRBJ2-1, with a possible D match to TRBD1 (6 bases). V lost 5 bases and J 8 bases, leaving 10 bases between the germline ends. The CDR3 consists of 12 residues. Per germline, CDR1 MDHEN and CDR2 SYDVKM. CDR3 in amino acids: CASSGTSDEQFS. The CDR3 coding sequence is TGTGCCAGCAGTGGGACAAGCGATGAGCAGTTCTCC.

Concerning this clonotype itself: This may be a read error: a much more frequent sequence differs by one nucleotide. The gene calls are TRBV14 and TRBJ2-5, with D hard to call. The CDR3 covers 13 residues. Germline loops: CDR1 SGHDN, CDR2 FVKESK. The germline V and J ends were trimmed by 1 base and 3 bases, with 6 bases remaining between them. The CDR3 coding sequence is TGTGCCAGCAGCCAAGCGTTTAAAGAGACCCAGTACTTC. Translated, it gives CASSQAFKETQYF.